The rows below give T cell receptor beta chains drawn from one sample of a study of PD-L1 blockade in urothelial cancer. Sequencing used immunoSEQ multiplex PCR; TCRdb keeps in-frame clones, though not all of them. The data contain roughly 74,000 clones, approximately 86% of them singletons. The specimen comprised PBMCs, sampled around atezolizumab (anti-PD-L1) treatment. Every receptor here comes from a woman between 70 and 85 years old with urothelial cancer. Both conserved end residues are part of each CDR3. D genes are given only for firm matches. Only part of the rows carry a size: once, few, many, or a class if the clone is expanded.

>-|TRBD2|TRBJ2-2|TRBV15|16
TGTGCCACCAGCTCCCAGACTAGCGGGTACACCGGGGAGCTGTTTTTT
CATSSQTSGYTGELFF
>few|TRBD1|TRBJ1-2|TRBV5-1|13
TGCGCCAGCAGCTTGGGACAGGGTTCGGGCTACACCTTC
CASSLGQGSGYTF
>few|TRBD2|TRBJ2-7|TRBV7-2|17
TGTGCCAGCAGCTTAATGGGAGGGACTAGCGGGGGCTACGAGCAGTACTTC
CASSLMGGTSGGYEQYF
>-|TRBD1|TRBJ1-1|TRBV5-1|13
TGCGCCAGCAGCTCCGGACAGGGCACTGAAGCTTTCTTT
CASSSGQGTEAFF
>-|-|TRBJ1-4|TRBV15|15
TGTGCCACCAGCAGAGGACAACTTTCGAATGAAAAACTGTTTTTT
CATSRGQLSNEKLFF
>once|TRBD2|TRBJ2-1|TRBV5-1|15
TGCGCCAGCAGCCCAATAGGACTAGTGTCCAATGAGCAGTTCTTC
CASSPIGLVSNEQFF
>-|-|TRBJ2-2|TRBV11-2|15
TGTGCCAGCAGCTTAGATACAGCGAACACCGGGGAGCTGTTTTTT
CASSLDTANTGELFF
>few|-|TRBJ2-2|TRBV13|11
TGTGCCAGCAGCGTCACAGGGGAGCTGTTTTTT
CASSVTGELFF
>once|TRBD2|TRBJ2-6|TRBV4-2|19
TGTGCCAGCAGCCAGGGGGTCCTAGCGGGACTCTCTGGGGCCAACGTCCTGACTTTC
CASSQGVLAGLSGANVLTF
>-|-|TRBJ1-1|TRBV6-1|16
TGTGCCAGCAGTGAAAGGGCAGACTACATGAACACTGAAGCTTTCTTT
CASSERADYMNTEAFF
>-|-|TRBJ1-2|TRBV28|14
TGTGCCAGCTGCACCGATACAGGGTTCTATGGCTACACCTTC
CASCTDTGFYGYTF
>few|-|TRBJ1-6|TRBV2|14
TGTGCCAGCAGCAGGAGCGGGACAAGTTCACCCCTCCACTTT
CASSRSGTSSPLHF
>-|TRBD2|TRBJ2-3|TRBV6-1|16
TGTGCCAGCAGTGAGATAATAGCGGGGGGGGGAGATACGCAGTATTTT
CASSEIIAGGGDTQYF
>few|TRBD1|TRBJ2-7|TRBV9|15
TGTGCCAGCAGCCCCCCAGGGGGCGTACCCTACGAGCAGTACTTC
CASSPPGGVPYEQYF
>-|-|TRBJ2-1|TRBV6-6|15
TGTGCCAGCAGTTACAGGCGCCGGGATAGGAATGAGCAGTTCTTC
CASSYRRRDRNEQFF
>-|TRBD1|TRBJ2-3|TRBV5-1|20
TGCGCCAGCAGCTTGAAACCGGGACAGGGGGCGTTAGGGCGAACAGATACGCAGTATTTT
CASSLKPGQGALGRTDTQYF
>-|-|TRBJ1-2|TRBV7-6|14
TGTGCCAGCAGCTTAGGTGGCGGGGCAGGTGGCTACACCTTC
CASSLGGGAGGYTF
>-|TRBD1|TRBJ1-1|TRBV5-1|14
TGCGCCAGCGGAAATCAGGGGGCTGGGACTGAAGCTTTCTTT
CASGNQGAGTEAFF
>-|TRBD2|TRBJ2-1|TRBV7-2|15
TGTGCCAGCAGCCTCACTAGCGGGAGGGGAGGTGAGCAGTTCTTC
CASSLTSGRGGEQFF
>once|TRBD1|TRBJ2-3|TRBV6-1|17
TGTGCCAGCAGTGAATATCGGATTACAGGGGCCGCAGATACGCAGTATTTT
CASSEYRITGAADTQYF
>medium-sized|-|TRBJ2-7|TRBV7-9|15
TGTGCCAGCAGCTCTAGATCGGCTAGTATCTACGAGCAGTACTTC
CASSSRSASIYEQYF
>-|-|TRBJ1-3|TRBV6-6|16
TGTGCCAGCAGTTACGGTGTAATGAGCTCTGGAAACACCATATATTTT
CASSYGVMSSGNTIYF
>once|TRBD2|TRBJ2-2|TRBV6-1|18
TGTGCCAGCAGTGAACAGGGACTAGCGGGGAGAAACACCGGGGAGCTGTTTTTT
CASSEQGLAGRNTGELFF
>-|-|TRBJ1-1|TRBV10-3|13
TGTGCCATCAGTGACAGGGGACGGGCTGAAGCTTTCTTT
CAISDRGRAEAFF
>-|-|TRBJ1-5|TRBV19|16
TGTGCCAGTAGTAGGAGAGGAGGGGTCGAGGCTCAGCCCCAGCATTTT
CASSRRGGVEAQPQHF
>-|-|TRBJ1-5|TRBV4-2|16
TGTGCCAGCAGCCAAGCTTTCCGACAGGGCAATCAGCCCCAGCATTTT
CASSQAFRQGNQPQHF
>-|TRBD1|TRBJ2-1|TRBV6-1|16
TGTGCCAGCAGTGAATACGCCGGGACAGGTTGGAATGAGCAGTTCTTC
CASSEYAGTGWNEQFF
>once|-|TRBJ1-5|TRBV5-5|18
TGTGCCAGCAGCTTTGGCCCAGGTGGGGGCTCCAGCAATCAGCCCCAGCATTTT
CASSFGPGGGSSNQPQHF
>-|TRBD2|TRBJ2-2|TRBV7-2|18
TGTGCCAGCAGCTCGAAAACCAGACTAGCGGGAGTCACCGGGGAGCTGTTTTTT
CASSSKTRLAGVTGELFF
>-|TRBD1|TRBJ1-2|TRBV9|14
TGTGCCAGCAGCGTAGAGCCAGGGGGCTATGGCTACACCTTC
CASSVEPGGYGYTF
>-|-|TRBJ2-7|TRBV28|14
TGTGCCAGCAGTCTGGGGGCGAGCTCCTACGAGCAGTACTTC
CASSLGASSYEQYF
>-|-|TRBJ2-2|TRBV7-9|17
TGTGCCAGCAGCTTAGAACTGTGGGGACAAACCACCGGGGAGCTGTTTTTT
CASSLELWGQTTGELFF
>-|-|TRBJ2-2|TRBV9|16
TGTGCCAGCAGCGTAGGAGGACAGACCTACACCGGGGAGCTGTTTTTT
CASSVGGQTYTGELFF
>-|TRBD1|TRBJ2-5|TRBV25-1|18
TGTGCCAGCAGTGATGAGATGTGGAGGGACAGGTGGGAAGAGACCCAGTACTTC
CASSDEMWRDRWEETQYF